Described below is a single T cell receptor beta chain sequence and its context. This record belongs to a study of blood T cell repertoires in COVID-19. The wider study: Samples representing acute and convalescent COVID-19 were sourced from the United States, Italy and Spain. T cells, B-cell-depleted T cells, or PBMCs supplied cDNA or gDNA.

As originally analysed: Scientists estimated how many nucleated cells there were by amplifying reference gene primers. Measured with immunoSEQ multiplex PCR; TCRdb has only the in-frame clones, and not every one. For V, J and clone size, that table is used; D and trimming come from the DNA. Of 300,000 to 450,000 clones in the sample, around 85% were seen once. This CDR3 contains 16 residues. Unmatched junction bases numbered 15, after V lost 6 bases and J lost 7 bases. In germline, CDR1 is MNHEY, CDR2 SVGEGT. The chain uses TRBV6-2 or TRBV6-3 and TRBJ1-2, with 9 bases aligning to TRBD1. Sequenced material: peripheral blood. The clonotype was recovered from a woman younger than 30 with acute or convalescent COVID-19. The CDR3 protein is CASSSQTGQGSRGYTF. The CDR3, as DNA: TGTGCCAGCAGCTCTCAAACGGGACAGGGCTCTCGTGGCTACACCTTC.